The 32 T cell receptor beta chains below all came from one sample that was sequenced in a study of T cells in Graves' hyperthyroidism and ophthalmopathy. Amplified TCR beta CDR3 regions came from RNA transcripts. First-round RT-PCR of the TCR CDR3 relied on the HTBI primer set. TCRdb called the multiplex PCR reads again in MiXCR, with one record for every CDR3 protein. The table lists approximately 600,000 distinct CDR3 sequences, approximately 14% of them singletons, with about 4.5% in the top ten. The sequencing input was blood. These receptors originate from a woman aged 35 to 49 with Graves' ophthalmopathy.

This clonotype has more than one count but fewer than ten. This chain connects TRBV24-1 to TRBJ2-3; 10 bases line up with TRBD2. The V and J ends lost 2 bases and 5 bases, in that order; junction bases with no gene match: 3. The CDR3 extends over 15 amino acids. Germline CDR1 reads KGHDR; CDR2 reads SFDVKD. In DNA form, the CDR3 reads TGTGCCACCAGTGATTCGAGACTAGCGGGAGATACGCAGTATTTT. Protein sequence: CATSDSRLAGDTQYF.

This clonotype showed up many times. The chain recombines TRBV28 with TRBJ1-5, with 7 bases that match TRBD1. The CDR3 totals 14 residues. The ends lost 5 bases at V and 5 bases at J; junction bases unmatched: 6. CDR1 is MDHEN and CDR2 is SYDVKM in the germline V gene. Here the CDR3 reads CASSPSGGYQPQHF. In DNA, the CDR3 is TGTGCCAGCAGTCCATCAGGGGGTTATCAGCCCCAGCATTTT.

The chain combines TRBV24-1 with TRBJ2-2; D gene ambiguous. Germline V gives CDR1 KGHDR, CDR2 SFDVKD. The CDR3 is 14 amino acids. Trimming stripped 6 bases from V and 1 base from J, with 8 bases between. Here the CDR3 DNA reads TGTGCCACCAGTAAGCCCCTGAACACCGGGGAGCTGTTTTTT. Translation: CATSKPLNTGELFF.

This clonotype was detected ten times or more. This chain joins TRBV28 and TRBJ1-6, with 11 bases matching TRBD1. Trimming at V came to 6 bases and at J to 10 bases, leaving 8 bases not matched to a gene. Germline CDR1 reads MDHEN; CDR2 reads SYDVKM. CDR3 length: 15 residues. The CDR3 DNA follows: TGTGCCAGCAGCCTGGGGACAGGGGGTTGGTCACCCCTCCACTTT. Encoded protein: CASSLGTGGWSPLHF.

The CDR3 DNA reads TGCAGCGTTGGCTCCCACAGGGGAACAAAGGGCGAGCAGTACTTC. Translating gives CSVGSHRGTKGEQYF. The rearrangement links TRBV29-1 to TRBJ2-7; 7 positions agree with TRBD1. The CDR3 totals 15 residues. The ends lost 4 bases at V and 6 bases at J; junction bases unmatched: 15. Germline values: CDR1 SQVTM, CDR2 ANQGSEA.

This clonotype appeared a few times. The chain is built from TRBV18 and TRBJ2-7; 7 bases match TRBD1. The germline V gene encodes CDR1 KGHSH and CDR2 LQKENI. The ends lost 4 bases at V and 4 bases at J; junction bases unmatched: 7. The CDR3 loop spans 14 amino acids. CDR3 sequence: CASSRPGQRYEQYF. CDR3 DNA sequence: TGTGCCAGCTCACGTCCGGGACAGCGTTACGAGCAGTACTTC.

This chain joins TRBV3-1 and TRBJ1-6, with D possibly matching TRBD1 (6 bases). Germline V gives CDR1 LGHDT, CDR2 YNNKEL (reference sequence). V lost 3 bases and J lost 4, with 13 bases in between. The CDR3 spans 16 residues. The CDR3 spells CASSHEAGVYNSPLHF. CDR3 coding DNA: TGTGCCAGCAGCCACGAAGCAGGGGTTTATAATTCACCCCTCCACTTT.

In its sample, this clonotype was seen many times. CDR3: CASSLSGPNSYEQYF. The CDR3 DNA is TGTGCCAGCAGTCTATCGGGGCCCAACTCCTACGAGCAGTACTTC. The chain combines TRBV12-3 or TRBV12-4 with TRBJ2-7, with D possibly being TRBD1 or TRBD2 (5 bases each). Deletions cut 5 bases from V and 0 bases from J, with 14 bases between. CDR3 length: 15 residues.

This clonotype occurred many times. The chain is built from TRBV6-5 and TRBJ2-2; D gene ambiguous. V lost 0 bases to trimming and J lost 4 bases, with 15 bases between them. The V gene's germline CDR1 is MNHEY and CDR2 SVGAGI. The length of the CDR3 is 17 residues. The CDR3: CASSYSSLPGTTGELFF. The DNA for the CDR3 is TGTGCCAGCAGTTACTCCTCCTTACCGGGTACCACCGGGGAGCTGTTTTTT.

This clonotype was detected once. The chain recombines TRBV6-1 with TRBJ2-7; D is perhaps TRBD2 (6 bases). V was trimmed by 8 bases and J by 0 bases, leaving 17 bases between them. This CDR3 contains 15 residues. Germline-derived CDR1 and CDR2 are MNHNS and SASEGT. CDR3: CASRPPGLTSYEQYF. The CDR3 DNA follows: TGTGCCAGCCGACCTCCGGGACTTACCTCCTACGAGCAGTACTTC.

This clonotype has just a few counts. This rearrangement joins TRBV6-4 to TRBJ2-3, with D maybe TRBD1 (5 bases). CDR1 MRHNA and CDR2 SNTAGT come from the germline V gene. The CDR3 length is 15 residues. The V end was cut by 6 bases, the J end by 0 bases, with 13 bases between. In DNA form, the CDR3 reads TGTGCCAGCAGCAGGGAAACGGCTAGCACAGATACGCAGTATTTT. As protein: CASSRETASTDTQYF.

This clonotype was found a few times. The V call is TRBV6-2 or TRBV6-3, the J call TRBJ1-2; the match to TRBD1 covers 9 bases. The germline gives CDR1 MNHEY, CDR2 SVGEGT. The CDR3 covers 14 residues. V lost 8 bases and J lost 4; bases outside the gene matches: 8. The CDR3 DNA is TGTGCCAGCCTACCGGGACAGGGATTCTATGGCTACACCTTC. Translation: CASLPGQGFYGYTF.

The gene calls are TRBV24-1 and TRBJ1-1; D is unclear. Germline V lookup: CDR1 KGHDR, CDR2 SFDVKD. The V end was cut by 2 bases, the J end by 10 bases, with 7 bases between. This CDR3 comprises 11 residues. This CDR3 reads CATSDSVAAFF. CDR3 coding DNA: TGTGCCACCAGTGATTCGGTGGCAGCTTTCTTT.

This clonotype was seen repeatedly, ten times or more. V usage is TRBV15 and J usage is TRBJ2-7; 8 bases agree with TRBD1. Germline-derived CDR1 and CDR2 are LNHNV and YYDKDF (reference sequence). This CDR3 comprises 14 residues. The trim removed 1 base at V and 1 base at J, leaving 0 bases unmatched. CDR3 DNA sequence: TGTGCCACCAGCAGAGGACAGGGGTCCTACGAGCAGTACTTC. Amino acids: CATSRGQGSYEQYF.

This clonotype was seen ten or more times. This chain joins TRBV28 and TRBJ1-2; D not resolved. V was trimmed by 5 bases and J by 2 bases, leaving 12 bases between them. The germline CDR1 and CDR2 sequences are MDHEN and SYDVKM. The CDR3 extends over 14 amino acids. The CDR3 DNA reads TGTGCCAGCAGTCTCCCAGCGGGGAACTATGGCTACACCTTC. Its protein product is CASSLPAGNYGYTF.

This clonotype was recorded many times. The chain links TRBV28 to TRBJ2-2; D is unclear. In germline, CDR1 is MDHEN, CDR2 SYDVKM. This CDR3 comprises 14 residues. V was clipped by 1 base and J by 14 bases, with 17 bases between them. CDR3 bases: TGTGCCAGCAGTTTATTGGTGCAGGCTGAACGACTGTTTTTT. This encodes CASSLLVQAERLFF. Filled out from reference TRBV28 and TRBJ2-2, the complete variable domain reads DVKVTQSSRYLVKRTGEKVFLECVQDMDHENMFWYRQDPGLGLRLIYFSYDVKMKEKGDIPEGYSVSREKKERFSLILESASTNQTSMYLCASSLLVQAERLFFGEGSRLTVL.

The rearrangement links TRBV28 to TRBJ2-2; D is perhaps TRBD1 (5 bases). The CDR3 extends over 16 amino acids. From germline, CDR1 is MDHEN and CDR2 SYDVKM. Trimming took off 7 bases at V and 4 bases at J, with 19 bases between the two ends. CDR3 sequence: CASTLLASQGTGELFF. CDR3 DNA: TGTGCCAGCACCCTCCTCGCAAGTCAGGGCACCGGGGAGCTGTTTTTT.

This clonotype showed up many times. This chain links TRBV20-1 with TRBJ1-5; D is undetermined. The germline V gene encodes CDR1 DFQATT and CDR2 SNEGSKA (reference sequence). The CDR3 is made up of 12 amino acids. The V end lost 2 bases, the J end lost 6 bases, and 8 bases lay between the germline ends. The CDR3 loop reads CSARREAQPQHF. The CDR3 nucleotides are TGCAGTGCTAGAAGGGAGGCTCAGCCCCAGCATTTT.

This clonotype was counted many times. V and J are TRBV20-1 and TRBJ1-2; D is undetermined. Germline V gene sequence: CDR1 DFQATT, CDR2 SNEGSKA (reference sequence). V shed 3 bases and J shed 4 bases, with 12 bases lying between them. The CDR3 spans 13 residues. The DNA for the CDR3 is TGCAGTGCTAGGGAGGCTGAGGGCTATGGCTACACCTTC. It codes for CSAREAEGYGYTF.

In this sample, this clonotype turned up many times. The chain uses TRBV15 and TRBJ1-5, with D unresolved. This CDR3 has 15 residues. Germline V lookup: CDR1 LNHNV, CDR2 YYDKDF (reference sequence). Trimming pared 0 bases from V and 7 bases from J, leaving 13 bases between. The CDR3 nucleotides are TGTGCCACCAGCAGAGATCGAGGGTTAGTGCAGCCCCAGCATTTT. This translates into CATSRDRGLVQPQHF.

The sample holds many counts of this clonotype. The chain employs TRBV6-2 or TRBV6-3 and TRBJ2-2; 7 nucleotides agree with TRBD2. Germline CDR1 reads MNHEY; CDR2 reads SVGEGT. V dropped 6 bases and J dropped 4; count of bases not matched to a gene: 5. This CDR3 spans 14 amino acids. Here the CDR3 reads CASRLAALTGELFF. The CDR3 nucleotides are TGTGCCAGCAGGCTAGCGGCTCTCACCGGGGAGCTGTTTTTT.

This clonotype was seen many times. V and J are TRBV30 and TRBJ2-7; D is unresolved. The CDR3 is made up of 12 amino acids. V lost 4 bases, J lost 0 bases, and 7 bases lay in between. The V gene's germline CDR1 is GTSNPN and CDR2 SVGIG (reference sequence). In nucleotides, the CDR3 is TGTGCCTGGACCCCCAACTCCTACGAGCAGTACTTC. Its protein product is CAWTPNSYEQYF.

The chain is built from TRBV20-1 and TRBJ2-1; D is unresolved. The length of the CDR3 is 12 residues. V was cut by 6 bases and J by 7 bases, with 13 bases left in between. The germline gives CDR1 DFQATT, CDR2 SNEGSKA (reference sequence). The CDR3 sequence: CSARRGRNEQFF. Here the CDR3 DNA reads TGCAGTGCCAGACGCGGCAGAAATGAGCAGTTCTTC.

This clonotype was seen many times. The CDR3 DNA is TGCAGTGCGCGTTCGGGGAACTATGGCTACACCTTC. Its translation is CSARSGNYGYTF. The chain is built from TRBV20-1 and TRBJ1-2, with D uncertain. Trimming removed 6 bases at V and 2 bases at J, with 10 bases between. CDR3 length equals 12 residues. The germline V gene encodes CDR1 DFQATT and CDR2 SNEGSKA (reference sequence).

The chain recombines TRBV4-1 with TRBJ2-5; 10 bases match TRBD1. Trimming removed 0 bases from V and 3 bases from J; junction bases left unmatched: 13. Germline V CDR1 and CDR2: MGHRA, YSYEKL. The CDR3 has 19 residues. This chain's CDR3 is CASSQEGNLLGQGEETQYF. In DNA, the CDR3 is TGCGCCAGCAGCCAAGAAGGGAACTTACTAGGACAGGGGGAAGAGACCCAGTACTTC.

CDR3 bases: TGTGCCAGCAGCCACGCCGGGACAGTTCCGGGCTACACCTTC. As protein: CASSHAGTVPGYTF. V and J are TRBV6-1 and TRBJ1-2, with 7 positions matching TRBD1. The CDR3 totals 14 residues. From germline, CDR1 is MNHNS and CDR2 SASEGT. V lost 6 bases and J lost 8; bases outside the gene matches: 12.

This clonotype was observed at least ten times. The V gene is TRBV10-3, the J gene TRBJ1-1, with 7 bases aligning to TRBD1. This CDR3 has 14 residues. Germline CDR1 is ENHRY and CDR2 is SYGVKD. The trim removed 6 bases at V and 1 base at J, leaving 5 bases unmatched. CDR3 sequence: CAISDRDRNTEAFF. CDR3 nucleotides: TGTGCCATCAGCGACAGGGACCGGAACACTGAAGCTTTCTTT.

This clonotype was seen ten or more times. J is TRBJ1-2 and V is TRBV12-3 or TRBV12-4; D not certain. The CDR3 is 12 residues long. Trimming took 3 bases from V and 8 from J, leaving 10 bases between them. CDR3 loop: CASSFDPGGYTF. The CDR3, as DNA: TGTGCCAGCAGTTTCGATCCCGGCGGCTACACCTTC.

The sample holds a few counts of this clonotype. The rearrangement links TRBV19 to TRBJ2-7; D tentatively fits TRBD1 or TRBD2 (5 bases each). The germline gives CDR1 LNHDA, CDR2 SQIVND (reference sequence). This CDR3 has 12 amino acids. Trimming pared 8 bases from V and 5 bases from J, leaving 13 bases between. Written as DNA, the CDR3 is TGTGCCAGTGCCAGAAGGGACGACGAGCAGTACTTC. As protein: CASARRDDEQYF.

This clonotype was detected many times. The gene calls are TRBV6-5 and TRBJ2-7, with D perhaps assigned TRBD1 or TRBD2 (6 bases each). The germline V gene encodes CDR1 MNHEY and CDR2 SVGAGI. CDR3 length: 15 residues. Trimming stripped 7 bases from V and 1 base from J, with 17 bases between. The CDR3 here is CASTKGGVGSYEQYF. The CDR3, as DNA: TGTGCCAGCACCAAGGGGGGAGTGGGGTCCTACGAGCAGTACTTC.

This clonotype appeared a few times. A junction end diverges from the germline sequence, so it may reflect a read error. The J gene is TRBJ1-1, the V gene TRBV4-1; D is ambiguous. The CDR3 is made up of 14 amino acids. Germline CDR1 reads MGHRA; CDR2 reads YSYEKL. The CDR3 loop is CASSRGGMNTEASF. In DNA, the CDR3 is TGCGCCAGCAGCCGTGGAGGTATGAACACTGAAGCTTCCTTT.

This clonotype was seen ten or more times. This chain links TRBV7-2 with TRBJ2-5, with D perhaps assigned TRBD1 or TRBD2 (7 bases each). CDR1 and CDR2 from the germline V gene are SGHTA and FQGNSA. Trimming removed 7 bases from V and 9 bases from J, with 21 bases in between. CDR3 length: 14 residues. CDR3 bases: TGTGCCAGCACCCAGGGGGGGTCTGCGAGGCCCCAGTACTTC. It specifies CASTQGGSARPQYF.